Listed below are T cell receptor beta chains from one sample, sequenced in a study of blood T cell repertoires in COVID-19. This table comes from immunoSEQ multiplex PCR, and its TCRdb copy is limited to in-frame clones, with some not included. The sample lists tens of thousands of clones; around 90% were seen once. Sequenced material: peripheral blood. These receptors were taken from a man aged 50 to 60 with acute or convalescent COVID-19. Both conserved end residues are part of each CDR3. A D gene is named only where the DNA matches it firmly. The listing skips clone size in some rows; elsewhere it reads once, few, many or a size class.

clone_size j_call v_call d_call cdr3_aa cdr3_nt
. TRBJ1-2 TRBV5-4 TRBD1 CASSIIRDSSYGYTF TGTGCCAGCAGCATCATTCGGGACAGTAGCTATGGCTACACCTTC
. TRBJ2-7 TRBV7-7 TRBD1 CASSLGQGGSYEQYF TGTGCCAGCAGCTTGGGACAGGGGGGGTCCTACGAGCAGTACTTC
. TRBJ1-6 TRBV4-1 . CASSQESSSSNSPLHF TGCGCCAGCAGCCAAGAATCCAGTTCCTCTAATTCACCCCTCCACTTT
. TRBJ2-1 TRBV29-1 TRBD1 CSVGGQGSYEQFF TGCAGCGTCGGCGGACAGGGCTCGTATGAGCAGTTCTTC
. TRBJ1-6 TRBV5-4 TRBD1 CASSLGQGAGSPLHF TGTGCCAGCAGCTTGGGGCAGGGGGCAGGTTCACCCCTCCACTTT
. TRBJ2-7 TRBV5-4 . CASSPDRGYEQYF TGTGCCAGCAGCCCCGACCGGGGGTACGAGCAGTACTTC
. TRBJ1-2 TRBV2 . CASSPNPQGIGYTF TGTGCCAGCAGCCCCAACCCCCAGGGGATCGGCTACACCTTC
. TRBJ1-2 TRBV7-9 . CASSLAGTLKTYGYTF TGTGCCAGCAGCTTAGCCGGGACACTGAAAACCTATGGCTACACCTTC
once TRBJ1-2 TRBV6-4 . CASSVITGSGYTF TGTGCCAGCAGTGTGATAACTGGGAGCGGCTACACCTTC
. TRBJ1-4 TRBV7-8 . CASSLARRRVSEKLFF TGTGCCAGCAGCTTAGCGAGACGCAGGGTTTCTGAAAAACTGTTTTTT
. TRBJ2-3 TRBV2 TRBD2 CANALAGVPDTQYF TGTGCCAACGCACTAGCGGGAGTGCCAGATACGCAGTATTTT
. TRBJ2-2 TRBV28 . CASSYRGLNTGELFF TGTGCCAGCAGTTACCGCGGGTTAAACACCGGGGAGCTGTTTTTT
. TRBJ1-2 TRBV18 . CASSEIRLPSNYGYTF TGTGCCAGCTCAGAAATCAGGTTGCCCTCTAACTATGGCTACACCTTC
. TRBJ2-3 TRBV5-4 . CASSFQGGTDTQYF TGTGCCAGCAGCTTTCAGGGTGGGACAGATACGCAGTATTTT
. TRBJ2-2 TRBV28 . CASSTSSGGQTGELFF TGTGCCAGCAGCACTAGCTCCGGGGGTCAAACCGGGGAGCTGTTTTTT
. TRBJ2-5 TRBV11-2 . CASSLGPGEVETQYF TGTGCCAGCAGCTTAGGACCGGGGGAAGTCGAGACCCAGTACTTC
. TRBJ2-4 TRBV6-2/TRBV6-3 TRBD2 CASSPTSGIFLAKNIQYF TGTGCCAGCAGCCCAACTAGCGGGATCTTTCTAGCCAAAAACATTCAGTACTTC
once TRBJ2-7 TRBV30 TRBD2 CAWTREAGVITYEQYF TGTGCCTGGACTAGGGAAGCGGGGGTGATAACCTACGAGCAGTACTTC
. TRBJ2-1 TRBV24-1 TRBD2 CATSETVAGGPYNEQFF TGTGCCACCAGTGAGACAGTAGCGGGAGGGCCCTACAATGAGCAGTTCTTC
. TRBJ2-1 TRBV5-1 TRBD2 CASRPGLAGINEQFF TGCGCCAGCAGACCAGGACTAGCGGGAATCAATGAGCAGTTCTTC
. TRBJ1-2 TRBV18 . CASSPGDSAYYGYTF TGTGCCAGCTCACCCGGCGACAGCGCCTACTATGGCTACACCTTC
. TRBJ2-5 TRBV12-3/TRBV12-4 . CASSLNTGTQYF TGTGCCAGCAGTTTGAATACGGGGACCCAGTACTTC
. TRBJ1-5 TRBV15 . CATSRVPGRGNQPQHF TGTGCCACCAGCAGAGTTCCGGGCAGGGGTAATCAGCCCCAGCATTTT
. TRBJ2-7 TRBV5-1 TRBD2 CASRPGGGSLYEQYF TGCGCCAGCAGACCGGGAGGCGGGAGTCTCTACGAGCAGTACTTC
. TRBJ2-7 TRBV6-5 . CASSWGTSYEQYF TGTGCCAGCAGTTGGGGTACTAGCTACGAGCAGTACTTC
. TRBJ2-1 TRBV9 . CASSSWSENEQFF TGTGCCAGCAGCAGTTGGTCGGAGAATGAGCAGTTCTTC
few TRBJ2-1 TRBV27 TRBD2 CASRSIAGGPRLVGEQFF TGTGCCAGCAGATCCATAGCGGGAGGCCCGCGCCTTGTAGGGGAGCAGTTCTTC
once TRBJ2-5 TRBV30 TRBD1 CACAQGAETQYF TGTGCCTGTGCACAGGGGGCAGAGACCCAGTACTTC
once TRBJ2-4 TRBV7-2 . CASSPTTAGQNIQYF TGTGCCAGCAGCCCTACCACAGCAGGGCAAAACATTCAGTACTTC
. TRBJ2-5 TRBV19 TRBD2 CASRRDYEETQYF TGTGCCAGTAGGCGGGACTACGAGGAGACCCAGTACTTC
once TRBJ2-1 TRBV24-1 TRBD2 CATTIAGGNEQFF TGTGCCACCACAATAGCGGGAGGAAATGAGCAGTTCTTC
. TRBJ2-1 TRBV5-3 . CARSYGLHEQFF TGTGCCAGAAGCTACGGACTGCACGAGCAGTTCTTC
. TRBJ2-1 TRBV7-9 . CASSSPVREAYNEQFF TGTGCCAGCAGCTCTCCAGTTCGGGAAGCTTACAATGAGCAGTTCTTC
. TRBJ2-2 TRBV5-6 TRBD1 CASSWGTGASGELFF TGTGCCAGCAGCTGGGGGACAGGGGCGTCCGGGGAGCTGTTTTTT
. TRBJ1-2 TRBV6-4 TRBD1 CASSAGTAGYTF TGTGCCAGCAGTGCAGGGACAGCCGGCTACACCTTC
. TRBJ1-2 TRBV27 TRBD1 CASSYRDRGRYGYTF TGTGCCAGCAGTTACCGGGACAGGGGCCGTTATGGCTACACCTTC
. TRBJ1-1 TRBV18 . CASSGSNGGTDTEAFF TGTGCCAGCTCAGGGTCAAACGGGGGAACGGACACTGAAGCTTTCTTT
. TRBJ1-1 TRBV11-2 . CASSLDAAHSTEAFF TGTGCCAGCAGCTTAGATGCCGCCCACAGCACTGAAGCTTTCTTT
. TRBJ1-6 TRBV30 TRBD1 CAWSERSGTGDNSPLHF TGTGCCTGGAGCGAGCGGTCCGGGACAGGGGATAATTCACCCCTCCACTTT
. TRBJ2-3 TRBV11-2 TRBD2 CASSLRASGRVATDTQYF TGTGCCAGCAGCTTACGAGCCAGCGGGAGGGTTGCCACAGATACGCAGTATTTT
. TRBJ2-1 TRBV5-4 TRBD2 CASSLVASGYNEQFF TGTGCCAGCAGCTTGGTGGCTAGCGGGTACAATGAGCAGTTCTTC
once TRBJ2-5 TRBV2 TRBD2 CASRETSGPGAQYF TGTGCCAGCAGAGAAACTAGCGGACCTGGGGCCCAGTACTTC